A single sample gave rise to the 9 T cell receptor beta chains below, sequenced in a study of T cells after posttransplantation cyclophosphamide. A marrow graft followed busulfan-fludarabine conditioning, with cyclophosphamide on days +3 and +4. TCRdb keeps only in-frame clones here, not all; method: immunoSEQ multiplex PCR. The sample yields roughly 9,900 clones, without any singletons. The sequences come from PBMCs, collected after allogeneic stem cell transplant with posttransplant cyclophosphamide. The source of these receptors is a female patient between 35 and 55 years old who received an allogeneic stem cell transplant from a related donor, was CMV-positive, and had no GVHD. Certain T cells may be donor cells from the graft.

This clone showed up many times. The chain uses TRBV19 and TRBJ1-2; D is perhaps TRBD1 (5 bases). Germline CDR1 is LNHDA and CDR2 is SQIVND (reference sequence). V lost 10 bases, J lost 3 bases, and 18 bases lay in between. The CDR3 totals 14 residues. In DNA, the CDR3 is TGTGCCACCAACACAGGCGCCCTCTACTATGGCTACACCTTC. It encodes CATNTGALYYGYTF. Full variable domain (rest looked up from reference TRBV19 and TRBJ1-2): DGGITQSPKYLFRKEGQNVTLSCEQNLNHDAMYWYRQDPGQGLRLIYYSQIVNDFQKGDIAEGYSVSREKKESFPLTVTSAQKNPTAFYLCATNTGALYYGYTFGSGTRLTVV.

This clone appeared many times. The chain has TRBV19 and TRBJ2-7; TRBD2 agrees at 8 bases. J lost 2 bases, V lost 5 bases, and 20 bases had no gene match. Germline loops: CDR1 LNHDA, CDR2 SQIVND (reference sequence). The CDR3 runs to 19 residues. CDR3 loop: CASSVPPGTRGKTAYEQYF. The CDR3 nucleotides are TGTGCCAGTAGTGTACCCCCCGGGACTAGGGGGAAGACTGCCTACGAGCAGTACTTC.

This clone was picked up many times. The rearrangement joins TRBV30 to TRBJ2-1; TRBD2 aligns across 7 bases. The V gene end was trimmed by 0 bases and the J gene end by 9 bases; junction bases not matched to a gene: 14. This CDR3 spans 16 amino acids. CDR1 is GTSNPN and CDR2 is SVGIG in the germline V gene (reference sequence). The CDR3 sequence: CAWSVRLLAGSLEQFF. In nucleotides, the CDR3 is TGTGCCTGGAGTGTGAGGCTGTTAGCGGGTAGTCTTGAGCAGTTCTTC.

This clone was observed many times. The J gene is TRBJ2-7, the V gene TRBV19, with D maybe TRBD1 (6 bases). V was pared by 5 bases and J by 2 bases, with 13 bases between. Germline V gene data show CDR1 as LNHDA and CDR2 as SQIVND (reference sequence). The CDR3 length is 14 residues. In DNA, the CDR3 is TGTGCCAGTAGTCGTACGAGGGGGACCTACGAGCAGTACTTC. It specifies CASSRTRGTYEQYF. Together with reference TRBV19 and TRBJ2-7, the CDR3 gives the full variable domain: DGGITQSPKYLFRKEGQNVTLSCEQNLNHDAMYWYRQDPGQGLRLIYYSQIVNDFQKGDIAEGYSVSREKKESFPLTVTSAQKNPTAFYLCASSRTRGTYEQYFGPGTRLTVT.

At least ten counts were recorded for this clone. The chain links TRBV11-3 to TRBJ2-3; 14 nucleotides match TRBD2. This CDR3 has 18 amino acids. Germline CDR1 is SGHNT and CDR2 is YENEEA. V shed 3 bases, J shed 0 bases, and the junction held 5 bases outside the gene matches. The CDR3: CASSFGLAGGTSTDTQYF. CDR3 bases: TGTGCCAGCAGCTTCGGACTAGCGGGGGGCACTAGCACAGATACGCAGTATTTT.

This clone was picked up many times. The chain is built from TRBV29-1 and TRBJ2-3; TRBD2 aligns across 7 bases. Trimming took 7 bases from V and 3 from J; bases not matched to a gene: 13. The CDR3 consists of 15 residues. Germline V gene sequence: CDR1 SQVTM, CDR2 ANQGSEA. The CDR3 region has the DNA TGCAGCGCAAACCCGGGCGGGAGACATACAGATACGCAGTATTTT. Amino acids: CSANPGGRHTDTQYF.

This clone was seen at least ten times. The chain employs TRBV27 and TRBJ1-5, with D possibly matching TRBD1 (6 bases). CDR3 length: 19 amino acids. V was trimmed by 5 bases and J by 1 base, leaving 24 bases between them. Germline loops: CDR1 MNHEY, CDR2 SMNVEV (reference sequence). The CDR3 loop is CASSPRMLGQTLSNQPQHF. The CDR3 bases are TGTGCCAGCAGTCCGCGGATGTTAGGACAGACTTTAAGCAATCAGCCCCAGCATTTT.

Ten or more counts support this clone. The V and J genes are TRBV7-6 and TRBJ2-7; TRBD2 matches 11 bases. V gave up 3 bases and J gave up 6 bases; unmatched junction bases: 4. Germline V lookup: CDR1 SGHVS, CDR2 FNYEAQ. This CDR3 contains 14 residues. CDR3 protein: CASSFSGTSGEQYF. Here the CDR3 DNA reads TGTGCCAGCAGCTTTTCCGGGACTAGCGGCGAGCAGTACTTC. The whole variable domain, remainder taken from reference TRBV7-6 and TRBJ2-7, is GAGVSQSPRYKVTKRGQDVALRCDPISGHVSLYWYRQALGQGPEFLTYFNYEAQQDKSGLPNDRFSAERPEGSISTLTIQRTEQRDSAMYRCASSFSGTSGEQYFGPGTRLTVT.

This clone was found many times. The gene calls are TRBV7-2 and TRBJ2-3; 12 bases match TRBD2. CDR1 SGHTA and CDR2 FQGNSA come from the germline V gene. V was clipped by 5 bases and J by 5 bases; unmatched bases: 2. The CDR3 runs to 14 residues. CDR3 amino acids: CASSPGLAGDTQYF. CDR3 bases: TGTGCCAGCAGCCCGGGACTAGCGGGAGATACGCAGTATTTT.